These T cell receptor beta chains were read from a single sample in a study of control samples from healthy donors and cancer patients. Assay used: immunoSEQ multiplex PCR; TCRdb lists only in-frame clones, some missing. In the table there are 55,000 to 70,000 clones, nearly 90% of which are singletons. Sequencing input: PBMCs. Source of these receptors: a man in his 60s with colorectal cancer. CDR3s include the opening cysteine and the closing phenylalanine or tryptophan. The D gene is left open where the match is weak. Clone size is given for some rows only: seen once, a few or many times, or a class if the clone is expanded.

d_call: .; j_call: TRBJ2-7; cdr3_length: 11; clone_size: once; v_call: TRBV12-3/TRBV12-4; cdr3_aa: CASSSGRTPYF; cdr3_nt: TGTGCCAGCAGTTCGGGGCGGACCCCGTACTTC
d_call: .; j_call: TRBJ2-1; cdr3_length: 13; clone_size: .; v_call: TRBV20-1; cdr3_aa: CSASLTSTVEQFF; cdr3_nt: TGCAGTGCTAGTCTTACTAGTACGGTTGAGCAGTTCTTC
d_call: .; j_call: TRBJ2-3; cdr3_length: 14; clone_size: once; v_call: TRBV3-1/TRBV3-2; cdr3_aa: CASSQGGRGDTQYF; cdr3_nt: TGTGCCAGCAGCCAAGGGGGACGGGGAGATACGCAGTATTTT
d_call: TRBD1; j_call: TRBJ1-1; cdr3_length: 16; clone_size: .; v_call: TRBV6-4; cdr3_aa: CASSDEAGGPNTEAFF; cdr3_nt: TGTGCCAGCAGTGACGAGGCAGGGGGCCCGAACACTGAAGCTTTCTTT
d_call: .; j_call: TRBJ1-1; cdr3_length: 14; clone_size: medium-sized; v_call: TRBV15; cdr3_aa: CATSREDSQATAFF; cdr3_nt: TGTGCCACCAGCAGAGAAGACAGCCAAGCGACAGCTTTCTTT
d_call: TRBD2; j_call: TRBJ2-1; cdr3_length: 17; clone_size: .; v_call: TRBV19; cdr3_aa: CASSLGTSGATYNEQFF; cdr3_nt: TGTGCCAGTAGTCTCGGGACTAGCGGGGCTACCTACAATGAGCAGTTCTTC
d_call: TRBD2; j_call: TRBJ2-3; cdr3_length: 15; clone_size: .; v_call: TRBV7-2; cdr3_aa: CASSTQLAGGDTQYF; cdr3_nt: TGTGCCAGCAGCACGCAACTAGCGGGGGGGGATACGCAGTATTTT
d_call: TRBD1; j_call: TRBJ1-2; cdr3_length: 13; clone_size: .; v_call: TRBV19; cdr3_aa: CASSTTGNYGYTF; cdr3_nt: TGTGCCAGTAGTACGACAGGGAACTATGGCTACACCTTC
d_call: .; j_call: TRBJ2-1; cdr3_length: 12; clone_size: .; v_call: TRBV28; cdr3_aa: CASSWRGREQFF; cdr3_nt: TGTGCCAGCAGTTGGAGGGGGCGAGAGCAGTTCTTC
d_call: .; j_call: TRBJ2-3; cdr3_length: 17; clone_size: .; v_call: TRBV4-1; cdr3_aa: CASSQGAPHGGADTQYF; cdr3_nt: TGCGCCAGCAGCCAAGGGGCCCCCCACGGGGGCGCAGATACGCAGTATTTT
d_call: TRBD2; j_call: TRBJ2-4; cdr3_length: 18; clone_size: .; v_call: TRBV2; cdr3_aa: CASRWTSGGLLTKNIQYF; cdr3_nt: TGTGCCAGCAGGTGGACTAGCGGGGGACTGTTAACCAAAAACATTCAGTACTTC
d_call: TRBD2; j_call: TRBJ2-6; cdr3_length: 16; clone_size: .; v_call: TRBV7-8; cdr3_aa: CASSLAGGLGANVLTF; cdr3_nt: TGTGCCAGCAGTCTAGCGGGGGGGCTCGGGGCCAACGTCCTGACTTTC
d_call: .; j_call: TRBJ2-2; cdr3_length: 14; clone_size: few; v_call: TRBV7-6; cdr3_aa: CASSSTQGTGELFF; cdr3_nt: TGTGCCAGCAGCTCTACTCAGGGCACCGGGGAGCTGTTTTTT
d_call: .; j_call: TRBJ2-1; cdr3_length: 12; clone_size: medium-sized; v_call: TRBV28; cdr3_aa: CASGQGINEQFF; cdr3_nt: TGTGCCAGCGGGCAGGGTATCAATGAGCAGTTCTTC
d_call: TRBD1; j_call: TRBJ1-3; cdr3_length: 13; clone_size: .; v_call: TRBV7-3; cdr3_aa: CASSLRQGSTIYF; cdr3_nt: TGTGCCAGCAGCTTAAGACAGGGGTCCACCATATATTTT
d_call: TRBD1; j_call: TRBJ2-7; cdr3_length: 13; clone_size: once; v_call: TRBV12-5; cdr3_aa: CASGPGQGYEQYF; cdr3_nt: TGTGCTAGTGGCCCCGGACAGGGATACGAGCAGTACTTC
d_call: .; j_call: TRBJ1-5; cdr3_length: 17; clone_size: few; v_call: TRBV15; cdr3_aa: CATSRTQGGVRGQPQHF; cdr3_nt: TGTGCCACCAGCAGAACTCAAGGAGGAGTAAGGGGTCAGCCCCAGCATTTT
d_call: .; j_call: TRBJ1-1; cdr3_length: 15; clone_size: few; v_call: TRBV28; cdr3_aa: CASSFLVQLNTEAFF; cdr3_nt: TGTGCCAGCAGTTTTCTGGTACAACTGAACACTGAAGCTTTCTTT
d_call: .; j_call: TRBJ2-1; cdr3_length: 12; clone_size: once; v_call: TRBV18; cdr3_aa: CASSPLIAEQFF; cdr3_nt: TGTGCCAGCTCACCCCTAATAGCGGAGCAGTTCTTC
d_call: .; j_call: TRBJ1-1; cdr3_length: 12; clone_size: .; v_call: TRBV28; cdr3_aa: CASTLWNTEAFF; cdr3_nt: TGTGCCAGCACCCTATGGAACACTGAAGCTTTCTTT
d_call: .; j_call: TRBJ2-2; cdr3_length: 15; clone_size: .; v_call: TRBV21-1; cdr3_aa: CASSGGTGLTGELFF; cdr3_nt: TGTGCCAGCAGCGGGGGGACAGGGCTCACCGGGGAGCTGTTTTTT
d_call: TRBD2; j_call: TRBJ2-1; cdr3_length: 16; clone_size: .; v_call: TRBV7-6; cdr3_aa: CASSPSGGHSYNEQFF; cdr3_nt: TGTGCCAGCAGCCCTAGCGGGGGGCACTCCTACAATGAGCAGTTCTTC